These 9 T cell receptor beta chains share one sample of origin, sequenced in a study of blood T cell repertoires in COVID-19. The assay was immunoSEQ multiplex PCR, and TCRdb's table has in-frame clones only and misses some. The sample has about 130,000 clones, 80% to 85% seen once. Material for sequencing was PBMCs or T cells enriched from blood (not recorded which). The receptors stem from a young man who had recovered from COVID-19.

The chain couples TRBV13 to TRBJ2-7; TRBD2 matches 14 bases. Germline V gene lookup returns CDR1 PRHDT and CDR2 FYEKMQ (reference sequence). After removal of 5 bases from V and 5 bases from J, the junction contained 17 bases not matched to a gene. This CDR3 has 19 residues. Written as DNA, the CDR3 is TGTGCCAGCAGCCCCCCCAACACGGGACTAGCGGGAGTACTAGACGAGCAGTACTTC. Protein sequence: CASSPPNTGLAGVLDEQYF.

The V and J genes are TRBV4-1 and TRBJ1-2, with 11 bases identical to TRBD1. Germline CDR1 is MGHRA and CDR2 is YSYEKL. The ends lost 4 bases at V and 4 bases at J; junction bases unmatched: 14. There are 18 residues in the CDR3. DNA for the CDR3: TGCGCCAGCAGCCCGCCGGTGGGGACAGGGGGAATCAGCTATGGCTACACCTTC. Its translation is CASSPPVGTGGISYGYTF.

This chain links TRBV6-5 with TRBJ2-7; 10 bases align to TRBD2. From germline, CDR1 is MNHEY and CDR2 SVGAGI. The V gene end was trimmed by 3 bases and the J gene end by 4 bases; junction bases not matched to a gene: 3. The CDR3 consists of 14 residues. CDR3 sequence: CASSYRLAGYEQYF. The CDR3 coding sequence is TGTGCCAGCAGTTATAGACTAGCGGGTTACGAGCAGTACTTC.

This clone appeared a few times. V usage is TRBV5-1 and J usage is TRBJ1-4; 9 positions match TRBD1. V gave up 0 bases and J gave up 5 bases; unmatched junction bases: 2. CDR3 size: 15 residues. Germline loops: CDR1 SGHRS, CDR2 YFSETQ. DNA of the CDR3: TGCGCCAGCAGCTTGGTAGGACAGGGGAATGAAAAACTGTTTTTT. Encoded protein: CASSLVGQGNEKLFF. The variable domain in full, with the rest retrieved from reference TRBV5-1 and TRBJ1-4, is KAGVTQTPRYLIKTRGQQVTLSCSPISGHRSVSWYQQTPGQGLQFLFEYFSETQRNKGNFPGRFSGRQFSNSRSEMNVSTLELGDSALYLCASSLVGQGNEKLFFGSGTQLSVL.

This clone is a singleton in its sample. This CDR3 is CASGAGQNKETQYF. The CDR3 DNA reads as TGTGCTAGTGGCGCGGGACAGAACAAAGAGACCCAGTACTTC. J is TRBJ2-5 and V is TRBV12-5, with TRBD1 as a possible D gene (7 bases). Germline V gene lookup returns CDR1 LGHNT and CDR2 FRNRAP. The CDR3 contains 14 residues. V lost 6 bases, J lost 3 bases, and 14 bases lay in between. Using reference TRBV12-5 and TRBJ2-5 for the parts outside the CDR3, the full variable domain is DARVTQTPRHKVTEMGQEVTMRCQPILGHNTVFWYRQTMMQGLELLAYFRNRAPLDDSGMPKDRFSAEMPDATLATLKIQPSEPRDSAVYFCASGAGQNKETQYFGPGTRLLVL.

The gene calls are TRBV3-1 (or the pseudogene TRBV3-2) and TRBJ1-4; TRBD1 agrees at 10 bases. Germline V lookup: CDR1 LGHDT, CDR2 YNNKEL (reference sequence). This CDR3 is built from 16 residues. The trim removed 4 bases at V and 7 bases at J, leaving 9 bases unmatched. The CDR3 region is CASSLADRGLAEKLFF. The CDR3 DNA follows: TGTGCCAGCAGCCTAGCTGACAGGGGGCTTGCTGAAAAACTGTTTTTT.

V gene TRBV6-5 combines with J gene TRBJ2-1; 8 positions agree with TRBD2. With V trimmed by 0 bases and J by 15 bases, 10 bases remained unmatched. CDR1 MNHEY and CDR2 SVGAGI come from the germline V gene. The CDR3 has 14 residues. The CDR3 here is CASSYSPEAGETFF. In DNA form, the CDR3 reads TGTGCCAGCAGTTACTCCCCGGAAGCGGGAGAAACGTTCTTC.

This clone was seen just once. This chain links TRBV6-1 with TRBJ1-3; D remains ambiguous. Trimming took off 0 bases at V and 12 bases at J, with 12 bases between the two ends. The V gene's germline CDR1 is MNHNS and CDR2 SASEGT. The CDR3 is 13 residues long. This CDR3 is CASSEAEAGVIYF. The CDR3 coding sequence is TGTGCCAGCAGTGAAGCCGAGGCCGGCGTCATATATTTT.

The chain employs TRBV4-2 and TRBJ1-6, with D perhaps matching TRBD1 (5 bases). Trimming took 1 base from V and 0 from J, leaving 13 bases between them. CDR3 size: 18 residues. Germline lookup yields CDR1 LGHNA and CDR2 YNFKEQ. This CDR3 is CASSQGGGSGSYNSPLHF. CDR3 bases: TGTGCCAGCAGCCAAGGGGGGGGTAGTGGCTCCTATAATTCACCCCTCCACTTT.